The clone carrying this T cell receptor beta chain was seen a single time. The antigen remains unidentified. The data were produced by immunoSEQ multiplex PCR, yet TCRdb's version contains in-frame clones alone and is incomplete. Of approximately 120,000 clones in the sample, approximately 93% are singletons; the top ten hold approximately 3.4%. The data are from a study of T cell responses to AZD1222 COVID-19 vaccine. Study outcomes and limitations: Only a handful of AZD1222 recipients, more than 5 in all, had baseline seropositivity. An increase in Spike-specific TCR breadth and depth was observed after two AZD1222 doses. Repertoire sampling occurred only after the peak T cell response.

Trimming stripped 4 bases from V and 2 bases from J, with 6 bases between. CDR3 length: 12 residues. Germline V gene lookup returns CDR1 MDHEN and CDR2 SYDVKM. The chain combines TRBV28 with TRBJ2-7; D not resolved. The material was peripheral blood, obtained on day 0 of AZD1222 vaccination. The TCR originated in an adult in good health. CDR3 DNA sequence: TGTGCCAGCAGTTCCTCAGCCTACGAGCAGTACTTC. It specifies CASSSSAYEQYF.